A selection of T cell receptor beta chains follows, all from one sample in a study of T cells in Graves' hyperthyroidism and ophthalmopathy. TCRdb redid the calling of the multiplex PCR reads with MiXCR, one entry per CDR3 protein. The data contain almost 500,000 distinct CDR3 sequences, less than 25% of them seen just once; the ten biggest clones take up approximately 49%. Source material: blood. The receptor set was obtained from a woman in her 70s with Graves' ophthalmopathy. CDR3s include the opening cysteine and the closing phenylalanine or tryptophan.

v_gene	j_gene	CDR3aa
TRBV11-2	TRBJ2-1	CASSRDGGVEFF
TRBV5-1	TRBJ2-3	CASSLGDGWSSTDTQYF
TRBV29-1	TRBJ2-7	CSVVAGFNEQYF
TRBV28	TRBJ2-5	CASGPDVPGTQYF
TRBV6-1	TRBJ1-5	CASSEGGVAQPQHF
TRBV15	TRBJ2-7	CATSRDRGEGYAYEQYF
TRBV6-1	TRBJ1-2	CASNSRGVYGYTF
TRBV6-1	TRBJ1-1	CASRSGTGALYTEAFF
TRBV15	TRBJ1-2	CATSISHYGYTF
TRBV11-2	TRBJ2-1	CASSTRDRGNEQFF
TRBV4-1	TRBJ1-1	CASSQDQGGDGFF
TRBV11-2	TRBJ1-6	CASSLDGRASNTLHF
TRBV7-3	TRBJ2-1	CASSQTSGSYNEQFF